This entry describes one T cell receptor (beta chain). The data belong to a study of T cells in tuberculosis. Adolescents were screened for latent TB by skin test and IGRA. This CDR3 region has 15 residues. The ends lost 6 bases at V and 4 bases at J; junction bases unmatched: 10. CDR1 is MNHNY, CDR2 SVGAGI, per germline (reference sequence). Profiling relied on immunoSEQ multiplex PCR, and the TCRdb table lists in-frame clones only, not all of them. The sample holds 20,000 to 25,000 clones, about 97% seen once. The sample was PBMCs. The receptor was isolated from a donor aged 10 to 29 with latent tuberculosis or without tuberculosis infection. This chain links TRBV6-6 with TRBJ1-1, with 8 positions matching TRBD1. As DNA, the CDR3 is TGTGCCAGCAGGGTTCCTCAGGGGGCTAGCACTGAAGCTTTCTTT. This sequence encodes CASRVPQGASTEAFF.